A selection of T cell receptor beta chains follows, all from one sample in a study of blood T cell repertoires in COVID-19. The assay was immunoSEQ multiplex PCR, and TCRdb's table has in-frame clones only and misses some. The data hold 180,000 or so clones, with around four fifths observed a single time. Sample: PBMCs or T cells enriched from blood (not recorded which). The receptor source for this set is a woman aged 50 to 60 who had recovered from COVID-19. Both conserved end residues are part of each CDR3. A D gene is named only where the DNA matches it firmly. Clone size appears in some rows only: once, few, many, or a class for an expanded clone.

D gene	J gene	clone size	V gene	CDR3 DNA	CDR3 protein
-	TRBJ1-2	-	TRBV18	TGTGCCAGCTCAGGCGACTTGGATGGCTACACCTTC	CASSGDLDGYTF
-	TRBJ2-5	-	TRBV7-2	TGTGCCAGCAGCTCCTTTAATGTGGCGACCCAGTACTTC	CASSSFNVATQYF
-	TRBJ1-1	-	TRBV4-1	TGCGCCAGCAGCCAAGACAGATTGAACACTGAAGCTTTCTTT	CASSQDRLNTEAFF
TRBD1	TRBJ1-1	-	TRBV29-1	TGCAGCGTTCTGCAGGGGGCGAAGACTGAAGCTTTCTTT	CSVLQGAKTEAFF
TRBD2	TRBJ2-2	-	TRBV5-1	TGCGCCAGCAGCTTGAATTATTGGCGGGAGGGCCAGAACACCGGGGAGCTGTTTTTT	CASSLNYWREGQNTGELFF
TRBD1	TRBJ2-1	-	TRBV15	TGTGCCACCAGCAGAGGGACAGGGGGCGATGAGCAGTTCTTC	CATSRGTGGDEQFF
TRBD2	TRBJ2-1	-	TRBV19	TGTGCCAGTAGTCTGCGGACTAGCGGGTCCTCCTACAATGAGCAGTTCTTC	CASSLRTSGSSYNEQFF
TRBD1	TRBJ1-2	-	TRBV19	TGTGCCAGTACCCCGCTACAGGGGGCCTATGGCTACACCTTC	CASTPLQGAYGYTF
-	TRBJ1-1	-	TRBV14	TGTGCCAGCAGCCTGGTATCTGGGGCGACTGAAGCTTTCTTT	CASSLVSGATEAFF
TRBD1	TRBJ1-4	-	TRBV5-6	TGTGCCAGCAGTGGACAGGAGACTGAAAAACTGTTTTTT	CASSGQETEKLFF
-	TRBJ1-3	-	TRBV5-1	TGCGCCAGCAGCTTCGCAGGGCCCTCTGGAAACACCATATATTTT	CASSFAGPSGNTIYF
-	TRBJ2-2	many	TRBV29-1	TGCAGCGTTACAGGAGTAAGCACCGGGGAGCTGTTTTTT	CSVTGVSTGELFF
TRBD2	TRBJ2-3	-	TRBV7-2	TGTGCCAGCAGCTTAGTCGCTAGCGGGAGAACGGATACGCAGTATTTT	CASSLVASGRTDTQYF
TRBD2	TRBJ2-1	-	TRBV15	TGTGCCACCAGCAGTAAAACTAGCGGGAGTTTGTACAATGAGCAGTTCTTC	CATSSKTSGSLYNEQFF
TRBD2	TRBJ2-1	-	TRBV7-8	TGTGCCAGCAGCTTCGAGCGGGGGGGGGAGCAGTTCTTC	CASSFERGGEQFF
-	TRBJ1-6	-	TRBV24-1	TGTGCCACCAGTGATTCGCAGGATTCACCCCTCCACTTT	CATSDSQDSPLHF
TRBD1	TRBJ2-3	-	TRBV27	TGTGCCAGCAGCTTGGGGACAGGGTACACAGATACGCAGTATTTT	CASSLGTGYTDTQYF
-	TRBJ2-2	-	TRBV7-9	TGTGCCAGCAGCTTACAGGGATCGTTGGAGCTGTTTTTT	CASSLQGSLELFF
-	TRBJ1-6	-	TRBV20-1	TGCAGTGCTAGACTTATCCGGGCCCTCCACTTT	CSARLIRALHF
-	TRBJ1-1	-	TRBV12-5	TGTGCTAGTGGTTGGAGCTACACTGAAGCTTTCTTT	CASGWSYTEAFF
TRBD2	TRBJ2-1	-	TRBV30	TGTGCCTGGAGTGCCCGCGGGACTAGCGGGAGTAATGAGCAGTTCTTC	CAWSARGTSGSNEQFF
-	TRBJ1-1	-	TRBV4-1	TGCGCCAGCAGCCAACAGGGGATGAACACTGAAGCTTTCTTT	CASSQQGMNTEAFF